The T cell receptor beta chain described here comes from a study of blood T cell repertoires in COVID-19. Per the original data handling: Amplification from reference gene primers served as the basis for estimated nucleated cell counts. The data were produced by immunoSEQ multiplex PCR, yet TCRdb's version contains in-frame clones alone and is incomplete. The V and J calls and clone size were taken over from that table, and D and trimming were inferred from the DNA. Of roughly 73,000 clones listed, 90% were seen once; the top ten hold about 1.5%. This CDR3 is 13 amino acids long. Germline CDR1 KGHSH, CDR2 LQKENI. Trimming cost V 3 bases and J 5 bases, with 8 bases left between them.

The material sequenced was peripheral blood. The V and J genes are TRBV18 and TRBJ1-5; D possibly corresponds to TRBD1 (6 bases). This sequence was found in a man aged 45-65 years with acute or convalescent COVID-19. CDR3 sequence reads: CASSPDSYQPQHF. CDR3 DNA: TGTGCCAGCTCACCGGACAGCTATCAGCCCCAGCATTTT. The variable domain in full, completed from reference TRBV18 and TRBJ1-5, reads NAGVMQNPRHLVRRRGQEARLRCSPMKGHSHVYWYRQLPEEGLKFMVYLQKENIIDESGMPKERFSAEFPKEGPSILRIQQVVRGDSAAYFCASSPDSYQPQHFGDGTRLSIL.